Listed below are T cell receptor beta chains from one sample, sequenced in a study of T cells after yellow fever vaccination. One entry per CDR3 protein results from TCRdb running MiXCR on the 5' RACE reads. The repertoire holds approximately 27,000 distinct CDR3 sequences, with 5.5% as singletons. The sample here was PBMCs, either bulk or a sorted T-cell subset (CD4+, CD8+, memory, or dextramer-sorted; not recorded which), taken 15 days after the yellow fever booster vaccination. These receptors originate from a young man who received the YFV17D yellow fever vaccine. The CDR3 runs from the conserved cysteine through the conserved F or W. Fields, in order: D gene, J gene, V gene, CDR3 protein. The D gene is left open where the match is weak.

d_gene: .
j_gene: TRBJ2-3
v_gene: TRBV25-1
CDR3aa: CASSLSGDTDTQYF

d_gene: .
j_gene: TRBJ1-5
v_gene: TRBV6-5
CDR3aa: CASSYRGSNQPQHF

d_gene: TRBD2
j_gene: TRBJ2-1
v_gene: TRBV4-1
CDR3aa: CASSQASGRTNEQFF

d_gene: .
j_gene: TRBJ1-6
v_gene: TRBV20-1
CDR3aa: CSAKRIAYNSPLHF

d_gene: TRBD2
j_gene: TRBJ2-7
v_gene: TRBV10-3
CDR3aa: CAISDPGLATYEQYF

d_gene: .
j_gene: TRBJ1-1
v_gene: TRBV28
CDR3aa: CASGTGDTEAFF

d_gene: .
j_gene: TRBJ2-7
v_gene: TRBV30
CDR3aa: CASSRGDAYEQYF

d_gene: .
j_gene: TRBJ1-3
v_gene: TRBV5-6
CDR3aa: CASSGSSSGNTIYF

d_gene: .
j_gene: TRBJ2-7
v_gene: TRBV30
CDR3aa: CAWSPRQVKTDEQYF

d_gene: .
j_gene: TRBJ2-1
v_gene: TRBV11-2
CDR3aa: CASSPWRGAYNEQFF

d_gene: TRBD1
j_gene: TRBJ2-7
v_gene: TRBV28
CDR3aa: CASSSGQGGEQYF

d_gene: TRBD1
j_gene: TRBJ2-7
v_gene: TRBV12-3/TRBV12-4
CDR3aa: CASRGQGISEQYF

d_gene: TRBD2
j_gene: TRBJ2-2
v_gene: TRBV7-8
CDR3aa: CASSSTGTTTGELFF

d_gene: .
j_gene: TRBJ2-1
v_gene: TRBV18
CDR3aa: CASSLESEQFF

d_gene: .
j_gene: TRBJ2-3
v_gene: TRBV6-2/TRBV6-3
CDR3aa: CASSYSTEKSTDTQYF

d_gene: .
j_gene: TRBJ1-2
v_gene: TRBV4-2
CDR3aa: CASSQDQGRSRRGYTF

d_gene: .
j_gene: TRBJ2-7
v_gene: TRBV7-2
CDR3aa: CASSWVAAPYEQYF

d_gene: .
j_gene: TRBJ1-2
v_gene: TRBV12-3/TRBV12-4
CDR3aa: CASTESAGRRGTF

d_gene: TRBD1
j_gene: TRBJ2-7
v_gene: TRBV5-4
CDR3aa: CASTKTGAYEQYF

d_gene: TRBD2
j_gene: TRBJ2-1
v_gene: TRBV25-1
CDR3aa: CASSGGTSRVNNEQFF

d_gene: .
j_gene: TRBJ2-5
v_gene: TRBV7-2
CDR3aa: CASSLARQETQYF

d_gene: TRBD2
j_gene: TRBJ2-2
v_gene: TRBV3-1
CDR3aa: CASSQEGSAGGPNTGELFF

d_gene: .
j_gene: TRBJ2-3
v_gene: TRBV3-1
CDR3aa: CATGRGTGTDTQYF

d_gene: .
j_gene: TRBJ2-1
v_gene: TRBV28
CDR3aa: CASSQPILVNEQFF

d_gene: TRBD2
j_gene: TRBJ2-3
v_gene: TRBV4-3
CDR3aa: CASSLRTSGRGSTDTQYF

d_gene: TRBD2
j_gene: TRBJ2-5
v_gene: TRBV18
CDR3aa: CASSPVYASGKETQYF

d_gene: TRBD1
j_gene: TRBJ1-6
v_gene: TRBV25-1
CDR3aa: CASRSQGASPLHF

d_gene: .
j_gene: TRBJ1-4
v_gene: TRBV30
CDR3aa: CAWSTALGQIEKLFF

d_gene: .
j_gene: TRBJ1-2
v_gene: TRBV4-3
CDR3aa: CASSQANRGHANYGYTF

d_gene: TRBD1
j_gene: TRBJ2-1
v_gene: TRBV12-3/TRBV12-4
CDR3aa: CASKSDRGGYNEQFF

d_gene: .
j_gene: TRBJ1-5
v_gene: TRBV2
CDR3aa: CASGPPEDNQPQHF

d_gene: TRBD2
j_gene: TRBJ2-7
v_gene: TRBV7-9
CDR3aa: CASSETSERPGGYEQYF

d_gene: .
j_gene: TRBJ2-1
v_gene: TRBV5-1
CDR3aa: CASSLGGGGANEQFF